This is a list of T cell receptor beta chains from one sample in a study of cytomegalovirus exposure and HLA in healthy donors. Using immunoSEQ multiplex PCR, the repertoire was profiled, and TCRdb retains in-frame clones only, with some absent. Counted here are 160,000 or so clones, 65% to 85% occurring once; the ten biggest clones make up approximately 2.5%. Material for sequencing was PBMCs. The receptors were gathered from a man in his 60s in good health and CMV-seronegative. The CDR3 runs from the conserved cysteine through the conserved F or W. A D gene is named only where the DNA matches it firmly. Rows may omit the clone size; those that give it use once, few, many or a size class.

j_call | d_call | cdr3_length | v_call | clone_size | cdr3_nt | cdr3_aa
TRBJ1-2 | - | 13 | TRBV7-9 | - | TGTGCCAGCAGCTTAGTCAGGAACTATGGCTACACCTTC | CASSLVRNYGYTF
TRBJ1-5 | - | 14 | TRBV19 | - | TGTGCCAGTAGTATTATGCAGGGTCAACAGCCCCAGAATTTT | CASSIMQGQQPQNF
TRBJ2-1 | TRBD2 | 15 | TRBV5-4 | - | TGTGCCAGCAGCCCGGCTAGCGGGGGAGGGGGGGAGCAGTTCTTC | CASSPASGGGGEQFF
TRBJ1-6 | - | 14 | TRBV5-1 | - | TGCGCCGGCAGCGAACAGGTGGAAAGCTCACCCCTCCACTTT | CAGSEQVESSPLHF
TRBJ2-1 | TRBD2 | 17 | TRBV28 | - | TGTGCCAGCAGTCCACTACCTGGGGCGGGAGGATACAATGAGCAGTTCTTC | CASSPLPGAGGYNEQFF
TRBJ2-5 | TRBD2 | 14 | TRBV27 | - | TGTGCCAGCAGTCTCCTAGCGGGGGTAGAGACCCAGTACTTC | CASSLLAGVETQYF
TRBJ1-4 | TRBD1 | 16 | TRBV6-1 | medium-sized | TGTGCCAGCAGTGAACGGGTTGGGACAGGGTCCGAAAAACTGTTTTTT | CASSERVGTGSEKLFF
TRBJ1-2 | - | 12 | TRBV28 | - | TGTGCCAGCAGTATTGGACTGAATGGCTACACCTTC | CASSIGLNGYTF
TRBJ2-2 | - | 16 | TRBV18 | - | TGTGCCAGCTCACCACCGTTGAGGATTCTCACCGGGGAGCTGTTTTTT | CASSPPLRILTGELFF
TRBJ2-3 | TRBD2 | 15 | TRBV15 | - | TGTGCCACCGGTTCCCTAGCGGGAAGCACAGATACGCAGTATTTT | CATGSLAGSTDTQYF
TRBJ2-1 | TRBD2 | 17 | TRBV2 | once | TGTGCCAGCAGTGAATGGGGTAGCGGGAGGCGGGGCAATGAGCAGTTCTTC | CASSEWGSGRRGNEQFF
TRBJ2-7 | - | 14 | TRBV4-3 | - | TGCGCCAGCAGCCAAGGCGGCGGGACCTACGAGCAGTACTTC | CASSQGGGTYEQYF
TRBJ2-3 | TRBD1 | 15 | TRBV28 | - | TGTGCCAGCAGTGACAGGGGGCTGGCCACAGATACGCAGTATTTT | CASSDRGLATDTQYF
TRBJ2-7 | TRBD1 | 14 | TRBV30 | - | TGTGCCTGGAGCGCTGACAGGGGAGCGGTCGAGCAGTACTTC | CAWSADRGAVEQYF
TRBJ1-4 | TRBD1 | 15 | TRBV4-2 | - | TGTGCCAGCAGCCAAGACGGGACAGAGGGAGAAAAACTGTTTTTT | CASSQDGTEGEKLFF
TRBJ2-5 | TRBD2 | 15 | TRBV27 | - | TGTGCCAGCAGTTTAGCGGGAGGGTTCCAAGAGACCCAGTACTTC | CASSLAGGFQETQYF
TRBJ2-5 | TRBD1 | 13 | TRBV7-9 | - | TGTGCCAGCAGCCGGGACAGCCAAGAGACCCAGTACTTC | CASSRDSQETQYF
TRBJ1-5 | - | 14 | TRBV5-1 | - | TGCGCCAGCAGCTTGGCAGACAGAACTCAGCCCCAGCATTTT | CASSLADRTQPQHF
TRBJ1-3 | TRBD1 | 14 | TRBV2 | - | TGTGCCAGCAGCGAACAGGGGGGATTGGGCACCATATATTTT | CASSEQGGLGTIYF
TRBJ2-7 | TRBD2 | 13 | TRBV6-6 | once | TGTGCCAGCAGTACAGGACTAGCGGGAGAGCAGTACTTC | CASSTGLAGEQYF
TRBJ1-1 | TRBD1 | 13 | TRBV30 | - | TGTGCCTCAGACAGGGGAAAGGACACTGAAGCTTTCTTT | CASDRGKDTEAFF
TRBJ1-4 | TRBD1 | 16 | TRBV6-1 | - | TGTGCCAGCAGTGAAGCGCAAGGACAGGCCAATGAAAAACTGTTTTTT | CASSEAQGQANEKLFF
TRBJ2-3 | - | 14 | TRBV2 | - | TGTGCCAGCAGAAGTAGACAGAGCACAGATACGCAGTATTTT | CASRSRQSTDTQYF
TRBJ2-3 | TRBD2 | 19 | TRBV5-4 | - | TGTGCCAGCAGCTGGAGTACTAGCGGGGGGGCCGGAGGGACAGATACGCAGTATTTT | CASSWSTSGGAGGTDTQYF
TRBJ2-7 | TRBD1 | 17 | TRBV2 | - | TGTGCCAGCAGTCCACATATAAGGACAGGGTCCACCTACGAGCAGTACTTC | CASSPHIRTGSTYEQYF
TRBJ1-2 | - | 15 | TRBV5-4 | - | TGTGCCAGCAGCTTGGCGGACAGCCTTAACTATGGCTACACCTTC | CASSLADSLNYGYTF
TRBJ1-1 | - | 12 | TRBV19 | - | TGTGCCAGTGCCGGGGGGCTCACTGAAGCTTTCTTT | CASAGGLTEAFF
TRBJ1-1 | - | 12 | TRBV28 | few | TGTGCCACCCAACCACAGGGACCTGCAGCTTTCTTT | CATQPQGPAAFF
TRBJ1-3 | TRBD1 | 15 | TRBV5-1 | - | TGCGCCAGCAGCCGGGACAGGGGGCGCGAAAACACCATATATTTT | CASSRDRGRENTIYF
TRBJ1-5 | - | 13 | TRBV5-8 | - | TGTGCCAGCAGCTTGCGGGGAACTCAGCCCCAGCATTTT | CASSLRGTQPQHF
TRBJ2-5 | TRBD1 | 14 | TRBV5-1 | - | TGCGCCAGCAGCGGGACAGAACTCCAAGAGACCCAGTACTTC | CASSGTELQETQYF
TRBJ2-7 | TRBD1 | 15 | TRBV6-5 | - | TGTGCCAGCAGCTACACCGGGACAGGGGGTTCCGAGCAGTACTTC | CASSYTGTGGSEQYF
TRBJ1-1 | - | 14 | TRBV2 | few | TGTGCCAGCTCTTTTGAGAGAGGGCGCACTGAAGCTTTCTTT | CASSFERGRTEAFF
TRBJ2-7 | - | 14 | TRBV10-2 | once | TGCGCCAGCAGTGAGAGTTGGGGCCCCTACGAGCAGTACTTC | CASSESWGPYEQYF
TRBJ2-7 | TRBD1 | 17 | TRBV27 | - | TGTGCCAGCAGTTTGGGGACAGGGGGCGATAAGCCCTACGAGCAGTACTTC | CASSLGTGGDKPYEQYF
TRBJ2-7 | - | 13 | TRBV27 | - | TGTGCCAGCAGTTTAGGGGCCAGGGGTGAGCAGTACTTC | CASSLGARGEQYF
TRBJ2-3 | TRBD1 | 15 | TRBV9 | - | TGTGCCAGCAGCGTACCAACAGGGGGCCCAGATACGCAGTATTTT | CASSVPTGGPDTQYF
TRBJ2-3 | TRBD2 | 18 | TRBV5-4 | - | TGTGCCAGCAGCTCTCCGGGACTAGCGGGGGGAACAAGGAATACGCAGTATTTT | CASSSPGLAGGTRNTQYF
TRBJ1-2 | TRBD1 | 14 | TRBV6-1 | - | TGTGCCAGCAGTACGGACAGGGGGCGGGAAGGCTACACCTTC | CASSTDRGREGYTF
TRBJ1-6 | TRBD1 | 18 | TRBV11-2 | - | TGTGCCAGCAGCCCGCCATCTATGACAGGGTGGAACAATTCACCCCTCCACTTT | CASSPPSMTGWNNSPLHF
TRBJ1-2 | TRBD1 | 15 | TRBV2 | - | TGTGCCAGCGGGGGACAGGGGGCGGGTGTCTATGGCTACACCTTC | CASGGQGAGVYGYTF
TRBJ2-1 | - | 14 | TRBV7-6 | - | TGTGCCAGCAGCTTAGCTCCCCCGGGAAATGAGCAGTTCTTC | CASSLAPPGNEQFF
TRBJ2-3 | - | 15 | TRBV27 | - | TGTGCCAGCAGTTTAAAGGACATTAGCACAGATACGCAGTATTTT | CASSLKDISTDTQYF
TRBJ2-7 | - | 13 | TRBV2 | many | TGTGCCACCACTATCGCCGACAGTTACGAGCAGTACTTC | CATTIADSYEQYF
TRBJ1-2 | - | 17 | TRBV7-3 | - | TGTGCCAGCAGCTTAAATGGGGGCCGGGGATCTGACTATGGCTACACCTTC | CASSLNGGRGSDYGYTF
TRBJ2-7 | TRBD1 | 14 | TRBV7-2 | - | TGTGCCAGCAGCTTAGTAGGACAGGGTGTCGAGCAGTACTTC | CASSLVGQGVEQYF
TRBJ2-1 | TRBD2 | 14 | TRBV5-4 | - | TGTGCCAGCCAAAGACTAGCGGACTACAATGAGCAGTTCTTC | CASQRLADYNEQFF
TRBJ1-5 | - | 18 | TRBV21-1 | - | TGTGCCAGCAGCTCTCAGACTACATCCGCTTGGGGCAATCAGCCCCAGCATTTT | CASSSQTTSAWGNQPQHF
TRBJ2-5 | TRBD2 | 15 | TRBV11-3 | - | TGTGCCAGCAGCTTATTACGGGGAGGGCAAGAGACCCAGTACTTC | CASSLLRGGQETQYF
TRBJ2-5 | TRBD2 | 17 | TRBV10-3 | - | TGTGCCATCAGTGAGCGGGCTAGCGGGGGGGTTAAAGAGACCCAGTACTTC | CAISERASGGVKETQYF
TRBJ2-5 | - | 13 | TRBV29-1 | - | TGCAGCGTTGATAAGAGCGCCCAAGAGACCCAGTACTTC | CSVDKSAQETQYF